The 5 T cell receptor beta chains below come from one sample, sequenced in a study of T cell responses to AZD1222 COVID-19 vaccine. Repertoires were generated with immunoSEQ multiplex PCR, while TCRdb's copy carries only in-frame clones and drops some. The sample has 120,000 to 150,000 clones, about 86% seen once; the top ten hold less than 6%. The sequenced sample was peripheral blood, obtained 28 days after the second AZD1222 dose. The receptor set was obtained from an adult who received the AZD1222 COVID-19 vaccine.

The CDR3 region is CASSSLAGVVQPQHF. CDR3 sequence (DNA): TGTGCCAGCAGTTCCCTCGCAGGGGTGGTTCAGCCCCAGCATTTT. The chain recombines TRBV27 with TRBJ1-5; tentatively, D is TRBD1 (6 bases). Germline assignment: CDR1 MNHEY and CDR2 SMNVEV (reference sequence). Trimming took 4 bases from V and 6 from J, leaving 16 bases between them. This CDR3 region has 15 residues.

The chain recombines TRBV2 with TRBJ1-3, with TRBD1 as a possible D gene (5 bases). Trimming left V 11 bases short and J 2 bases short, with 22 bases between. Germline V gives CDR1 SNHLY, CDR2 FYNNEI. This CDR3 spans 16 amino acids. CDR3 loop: CAWNWDPLGPGNTIYF. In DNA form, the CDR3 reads TGTGCCTGGAACTGGGACCCCCTGGGGCCTGGAAACACCATATATTTT.

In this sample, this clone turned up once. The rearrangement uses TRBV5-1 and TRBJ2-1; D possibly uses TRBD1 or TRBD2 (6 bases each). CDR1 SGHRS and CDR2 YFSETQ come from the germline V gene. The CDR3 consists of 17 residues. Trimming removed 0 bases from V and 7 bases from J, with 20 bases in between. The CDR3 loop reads CASSLGRGTPAGNEQFF. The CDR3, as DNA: TGCGCCAGCAGCTTGGGGAGGGGGACCCCGGCGGGAAATGAGCAGTTCTTC.

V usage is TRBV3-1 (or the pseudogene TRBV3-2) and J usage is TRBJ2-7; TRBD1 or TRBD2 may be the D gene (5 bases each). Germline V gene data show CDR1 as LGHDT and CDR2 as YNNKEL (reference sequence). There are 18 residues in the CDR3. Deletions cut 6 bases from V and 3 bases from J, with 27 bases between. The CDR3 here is CASSPSGRPAPGHYEQYF. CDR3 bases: TGTGCCAGCAGTCCAAGCGGACGTCCGGCCCCGGGGCACTACGAGCAGTACTTC.

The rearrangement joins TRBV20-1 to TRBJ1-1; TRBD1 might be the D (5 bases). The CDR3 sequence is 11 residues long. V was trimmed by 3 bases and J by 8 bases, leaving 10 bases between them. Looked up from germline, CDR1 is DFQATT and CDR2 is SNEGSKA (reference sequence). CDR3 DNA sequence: TGCAGTGCTAGTGGGACGGCCGAAGCTTTCTTT. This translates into CSASGTAEAFF.